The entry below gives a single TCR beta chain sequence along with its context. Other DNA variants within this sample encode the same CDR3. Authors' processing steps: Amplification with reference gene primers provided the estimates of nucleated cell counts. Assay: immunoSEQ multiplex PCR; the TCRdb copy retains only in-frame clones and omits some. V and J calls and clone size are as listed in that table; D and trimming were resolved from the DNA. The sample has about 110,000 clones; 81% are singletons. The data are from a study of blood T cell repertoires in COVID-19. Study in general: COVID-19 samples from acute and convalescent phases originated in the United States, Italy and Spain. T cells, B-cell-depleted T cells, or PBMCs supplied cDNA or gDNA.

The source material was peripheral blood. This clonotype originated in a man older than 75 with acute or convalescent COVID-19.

CDR3 loop: CASSVSGNQPQHF. CDR3 in DNA: TGTGCCAGCAGCGTCTCAGGGAATCAGCCCCAGCATTTT. J is TRBJ1-5 and V is TRBV9; maybe TRBD1 (5 bases). Per germline, CDR1 SGDLS and CDR2 YYNGEE. Trimming shortened V by 2 bases and J by 4 bases, and 7 bases separated the two germline ends. The CDR3 is 13 residues long.